This T cell receptor beta chain originates from a study of cytomegalovirus exposure and HLA in healthy donors. In the study overall: The study placed 70% to 90% of its approximately 400 genotyped donors in the Caucasian-associated ancestry cluster. The study's findings and limits: A later analysis found most CMV-associated TCR beta chains apparently HLA-restricted. The study recorded 150 to 200 TCR beta chains that were cytomegalovirus-associated.

V was clipped by 0 bases and J by 6 bases; unmatched bases: 5. The CDR3 is 15 amino acids. Germline V CDR1 and CDR2: SGDLS, YYNGEE. About this clone: Antigen: not known.

The study ran its PCR with 60 Vbeta and 13 Jbeta primers. The method was immunoSEQ multiplex PCR; TCRdb's version includes in-frame clones alone and lacks a portion of them. The sample records about 150,000 clones, 78% being singletons. Donors were ostensibly healthy at sampling, although undocumented immune exposures were probable. The J gene is TRBJ1-5, the V gene TRBV9, with 8 bases identical to TRBD1. Sample: PBMCs. The receptor was isolated from a woman aged 45-60 years in good health and CMV-seropositive. The CDR3 region is CASSVGAGGSQPQHF. In DNA, the CDR3 is TGTGCCAGCAGCGTAGGGGCAGGGGGCTCTCAGCCCCAGCATTTT.